This T cell receptor (beta chain) came from a study of spatial heterogeneity in lung cancer. Study as a whole: More than eight raw reads, on average, carried each unique TCR and UMI combination.

Every TCR cDNA molecule carried a tag that served as a unique molecular identifier. One entry per CDR3 protein, called by TCRdb with MiXCR from the 5' RACE reads. The sample consists of more than 35,000 distinct CDR3 sequences, around 5% of them appearing once. This clonotype was seen ten or more times. Time point reported: sample taken at primary tumor resection. Unsorted whole RNA from tumor, nontumor lung or frozen PBMC underwent sequencing. Donors were roughly 70 untreated early-stage non-small cell lung cancer patients. V trimming: 5 bases; J trimming: 4 bases; junction bases outside the gene matches: 5. CDR1 and CDR2 (germline): MDHEN, SYDVKM. The CDR3 contains 15 residues.

This specimen was PBMCs, taken at surgery. The rearrangement uses TRBV28 and TRBJ1-2; 12 positions agree with TRBD1. The origin of this receptor is a female donor with early-stage non-small cell lung cancer. CDR3 protein: CASSPSGQGAYGYTF. The DNA of the CDR3 is TGTGCCAGCAGTCCCTCGGGACAGGGGGCCTATGGCTACACCTTC.